The clone carrying this T cell receptor (beta chain) has a handful of counts. Its antigen is unknown. Expressed TCRB transcripts were sequenced, since all the RNA that had been isolated was reverse transcribed. Method: immunoSEQ multiplex PCR; TCRdb's copy keeps in-frame clones and lacks some. The sample lists under 300,000 clones, around 24% occurring once. This sample is part of a study of beta chain features in type 1 diabetes. Study conclusions and caveats: Within each of all four CD4+ subsets, Type 1 diabetes patients had TCRB CDR3s that were moderately but significantly shorter.

Germline values: CDR1 SGHRS, CDR2 YFSETQ. Trimming stripped 0 bases from V and 1 base from J, with 7 bases between. The CDR3 contains 14 residues. Based on CD45RO/CCR7/CD25/CD127/CD95/CD27, CD4+ regulatory, stem cell-like memory, naive and central memory cells were sorted. The chain couples TRBV5-1 to TRBJ1-1; D not certain. The sequenced sample was naive CD4+ T cells from blood. The sequence was collected from a woman in her 30s with type 1 diabetes. The CDR3, as DNA: TGCGCCAGCAGCTTGGACCCCGGGAACACTGAAGCTTTCTTT. Amino acid sequence: CASSLDPGNTEAFF.